The sequence of this TCR beta chain was determined in a study of early T cells in non-severe SARS-CoV-2 infection. Overall study context: Bulk RNA taken from unsorted whole blood was sequenced, leaving chains unpaired.

CDR1 is SNHLY and CDR2 is FYNNEI in the germline V gene. This CDR3 has 17 residues. Trimming stripped 4 bases from V and 8 bases from J, with 26 bases between. In this sample, this clonotype turned up many times. What it binds is not known. Individual cDNA molecules each received unique molecular identifiers attached to them. TCRdb re-called the 5' RACE reads with MiXCR, one entry per CDR3 protein. The sample has approximately 65,000 distinct CDR3 sequences; around 11% are singletons. Broader study findings: Missing private and CD4 specificities, VDJdb matching favored anti-spike CD8 responses.

The sequence derives from an adult who was a healthcare worker with PCR-confirmed SARS-CoV-2 infection or an uninfected control (not recorded which). The sample in question was whole blood, obtained at baseline. This chain uses TRBV2 with TRBJ1-2, with a tentative D call TRBD1 (5 bases). CDR3 in DNA: TGTGCCAGCAGTGCGACATCTAACGGGCCGAGGGACCACGGCTACACCTTC. Its translation is CASSATSNGPRDHGYTF.